A single sample gave rise to the 20 T cell receptor beta chains below, sequenced in a study of blood T cell repertoires in COVID-19. Some clones are missing from TCRdb's copy, which holds only in-frame ones; the method was immunoSEQ multiplex PCR. The data contain 200,000 to 250,000 clones, over 80% of them singletons. The sample comprised PBMCs or T cells enriched from blood (not recorded which). These receptors originate from a woman aged 40 to 49 who had recovered from COVID-19.

The chain recombines TRBV6-2 or TRBV6-3 with TRBJ2-5, with TRBD2 as a possible D gene (6 bases). CDR3 length: 12 amino acids. With 5 bases removed from V and 3 bases from J, the gap between germline ends came to 7 bases. Germline assignment: CDR1 MNHEY and CDR2 SVGEGT. CDR3 protein: CASSGTEETQYF. The CDR3, as DNA: TGTGCCAGCAGTGGGACTGAAGAGACCCAGTACTTC.

V is TRBV10-1 and J is TRBJ2-1; TRBD2 might be the D (6 bases). Trimming shortened V by 2 bases and J by 0 bases, and 8 bases separated the two germline ends. Germline V gives CDR1 WNHNN, CDR2 SYGVQD (reference sequence). CDR3 length: 15 amino acids. CDR3 loop: CASSESSGSYNEQFF. The CDR3, as DNA: TGCGCCAGCAGTGAGAGTAGCGGCTCCTACAATGAGCAGTTCTTC.

The CDR3 loop reads CASSSGLTYNEQFF. The CDR3 nucleotides are TGTGCCAGCAGCTCGGGACTAACCTACAATGAGCAGTTCTTC. The gene calls are TRBV11-1 and TRBJ2-1, with TRBD2 matching 7 bases. Germline loops: CDR1 SGHAT, CDR2 FQDESV (reference sequence). The CDR3 contains 14 residues. V lost 4 bases to trimming and J lost 2 bases; unmatched junction nucleotides: 2.

The rearrangement joins TRBV5-3 to TRBJ1-3, with 7 nucleotides matching TRBD1. TRBV5-3 is an ORF for which the function is uncertain. V was pared by 4 bases and J by 1 base, with 11 bases of the junction left unmatched. CDR3 length: 17 amino acids. The DNA for the CDR3 is TGTGCCAGAAGCCCACCCACAGGGGATTGTTCTGGAAACACCATATATTTT. This encodes CARSPPTGDCSGNTIYF.

This clone has only one observation. This chain joins TRBV24-1 and TRBJ2-3, with 9 bases that match TRBD2. This CDR3 contains 16 residues. J gave up 3 bases and V 5 bases, and 8 bases lay outside the gene matches. Germline V gives CDR1 KGHDR, CDR2 SFDVKD. The CDR3 region is CATSGVSGSATDTQYF. The CDR3 DNA reads TGTGCCACCAGTGGCGTTAGCGGGAGTGCGACAGATACGCAGTATTTT.

This clone was picked up a small number of times. The genes are TRBV6-4 and TRBJ1-4; TRBD1 might be the D (5 bases). This CDR3 contains 16 residues. The V and J ends lost 0 bases and 8 bases respectively, with 16 bases between them. Germline V gives CDR1 MRHNA, CDR2 SNTAGT. This CDR3 reads CASSDSWAGRQEKLFF. The CDR3 DNA sequence: TGTGCCAGCAGTGACTCTTGGGCAGGGAGGCAGGAAAAACTGTTTTTT.

Comment on this clone: Other DNA sequences within the sample encode an identical CDR3. The rearrangement links TRBV6-1 to TRBJ1-6; D may be TRBD1 (6 bases). The CDR3 runs to 15 residues. Germline V lookup: CDR1 MNHNS, CDR2 SASEGT. V was clipped by 2 bases and J by 3 bases, with 8 bases between them. In nucleotides, the CDR3 is TGTGCCAGCAGTGAACAGGGGAGCTATAATTCACCCCTCCACTTT. It codes for CASSEQGSYNSPLHF.

In its sample, this clone was seen once. The chain joins TRBV4-1 to TRBJ2-1, with TRBD1 identical over 8 bases. Germline CDR1 is MGHRA and CDR2 is YSYEKL. CDR3 length: 13 residues. J was trimmed by 6 bases and V by 5 bases; bases with no gene match: 3. DNA of the CDR3: TGCGCCAGCAGCGAGACAGGGGTCAATGAGCAGTTCTTC. This sequence encodes CASSETGVNEQFF.

The chain recombines TRBV5-1 with TRBJ1-1; a possible D gene is TRBD1 (6 bases). Trimming cost V 5 bases and J 1 base, with 9 bases left between them. The CDR3 is 13 amino acids. Germline V gives CDR1 SGHRS, CDR2 YFSETQ. The CDR3 sequence: CASRRGQNTEAFF. CDR3 sequence (DNA): TGCGCCAGCAGACGGGGACAGAACACTGAAGCTTTCTTT.

V is TRBV6-5 and J is TRBJ1-2; unclear D gene. CDR1 is MNHEY and CDR2 is SVGAGI in the germline V gene. V dropped 6 bases and J dropped 3 bases, with 17 bases sitting between them. This CDR3 has 15 amino acids. CDR3 amino acids: CASRRLRGRDYGYTF. As DNA, the CDR3 is TGTGCCAGCAGACGCCTTCGTGGCCGGGACTATGGCTACACCTTC.

The chain couples TRBV5-1 to TRBJ1-6; no clear D. Trimming removed 0 bases at V and 7 bases at J, with 11 bases between. This CDR3 has 15 amino acids. The germline V gene encodes CDR1 SGHRS and CDR2 YFSETQ. CDR3: CASSLAQERNSPLHF. The DNA for the CDR3 is TGCGCCAGCAGCTTGGCCCAGGAGCGGAATTCACCCCTCCACTTT. The full variable domain, in which reference TRBV5-1 and TRBJ1-6 provide the parts outside the CDR3, is KAGVTQTPRYLIKTRGQQVTLSCSPISGHRSVSWYQQTPGQGLQFLFEYFSETQRNKGNFPGRFSGRQFSNSRSEMNVSTLELGDSALYLCASSLAQERNSPLHFGNGTRLTVT.

The chain couples TRBV7-2 to TRBJ1-1, with D unresolved. Trimming stripped 3 bases from V and 5 bases from J, with 13 bases between. This CDR3 is built from 14 residues. Per germline, CDR1 SGHTA and CDR2 FQGNSA. In nucleotides, the CDR3 is TGTGCCAGCAGCTTCCTCTCCCCTCGGACTGAAGCTTTCTTT. This sequence encodes CASSFLSPRTEAFF.

J is TRBJ1-6 and V is TRBV9; D remains unclear. The CDR3 is made up of 12 amino acids. Trimming removed 3 bases from V and 14 bases from J, with 12 bases in between. The germline CDR1 and CDR2 sequences are SGDLS and YYNGEE. DNA for the CDR3: TGTGCCAGCAGCGGATACTCCGGAGCCCTCCACTTT. Its protein product is CASSGYSGALHF.

V usage is TRBV29-1 and J usage is TRBJ1-3, with 9 positions matching TRBD1. Germline CDR1 and CDR2: SQVTM and ANQGSEA. J gave up 2 bases and V 7 bases, and 6 bases lay outside the gene matches. The CDR3 runs to 14 residues. In DNA, the CDR3 is TGCAGCGCCCAAAGGGACAGGGCTGGAAACACCATATATTTT. This translates into CSAQRDRAGNTIYF.

This chain links TRBV5-4 with TRBJ1-2; D gene unclear. V lost 0 bases, J lost 1 base, and 13 bases lay in between. CDR1 is SGHNT, CDR2 YYREEE, per germline (reference sequence). The CDR3 extends over 16 amino acids. CDR3 sequence (DNA): TGTGCCAGCAGCTTGGGAGCCGGGAAGATTAACTATGGCTACACCTTC. As protein: CASSLGAGKINYGYTF.

The chain employs TRBV19 and TRBJ2-1; 11 nucleotides agree with TRBD2. Trimming at V came to 4 bases and at J to 0 bases, leaving 5 bases not matched to a gene. The CDR3 length is 17 residues. The germline CDR1 and CDR2 sequences are LNHDA and SQIVND (reference sequence). CDR3 sequence reads: CASSTLSGRASYNEQFF. For the CDR3, the DNA is TGTGCCAGTAGTACCCTTAGCGGGAGGGCCTCCTACAATGAGCAGTTCTTC.

This chain uses TRBV5-4 with TRBJ2-1; D call uncertain. This CDR3 has 11 residues. Trimming took off 7 bases at V and 5 bases at J, with 7 bases between the two ends. Looked up from germline, CDR1 is SGHNT and CDR2 is YYREEE (reference sequence). The CDR3 DNA reads TGTGCCAGCGGCCAGGACAATGAGCAGTTCTTC. It is translated as CASGQDNEQFF.

The chain combines TRBV7-2 with TRBJ2-3; D unclear. The V gene lost 5 bases and the J gene lost 6 bases, with 9 bases spanning the gap. The CDR3 contains 12 residues. CDR1 is SGHTA, CDR2 FQGNSA, per germline. CDR3 sequence (DNA): TGTGCCAGCAGCCCCTCTCTGGATACGCAGTATTTT. Its translation: CASSPSLDTQYF.

Comments on this clone: Other DNA sequences in the same sample also yield this CDR3. CDR3 bases: TGTGCCAGCTCACCAGGGCAAGCTAACACTGAAGCTTTCTTT. Translating gives CASSPGQANTEAFF. The chain has TRBV18 and TRBJ1-1; D unresolved. Germline lookup yields CDR1 KGHSH and CDR2 LQKENI. The CDR3 has 14 residues. V was pared by 2 bases and J by 2 bases, with 9 bases between.

The V and J genes are TRBV3-1 (or the pseudogene TRBV3-2) and TRBJ2-5; a weak D match, TRBD1 (6 bases). V lost 4 bases and J 5 bases, leaving 14 bases between the germline ends. The CDR3 extends over 14 amino acids. CDR1 and CDR2 (germline): LGHDT, YNNKEL (reference sequence). The CDR3 region is CASSPPQGHETQYF. DNA for the CDR3: TGTGCCAGCAGCCCGCCGCAGGGGCATGAGACCCAGTACTTC.